This TCR beta chain was sequenced in a study of early T cells in non-severe SARS-CoV-2 infection. Across the study: With bulk RNA from unsorted whole blood as input, sequencing yielded unpaired chains.

Study results and caveats: CD4 and private specificities were missed by VDJdb matching, which favored anti-spike CD8 responses.

Attached unique molecular identifiers marked individual cDNA molecules. TCRdb re-called the 5' RACE reads with MiXCR, one entry per CDR3 protein. The sample records about 80,000 distinct CDR3 sequences, roughly an eighth being singletons. At least ten counts were recorded for this clonotype. Its antigen remains unidentified. Trimming took 4 bases from V and 2 from J, leaving 11 bases between them. This CDR3 comprises 14 residues. Germline CDR1 SGHDT, CDR2 YYEEEE. This chain uses TRBV5-6 with TRBJ2-3; D remains ambiguous. The clonotype originates from an adult who was a healthcare worker with PCR-confirmed SARS-CoV-2 infection or an uninfected control (not recorded which). The donor label of this sample is uncertain. The sample here was whole blood, taken at baseline. The CDR3 spells CASSDSSNTDTQYF. Written as DNA, the CDR3 is TGTGCCAGCAGCGATTCATCAAACACAGATACGCAGTATTTT.